These T cell receptor beta chains were read from a single sample in a study of blood T cell repertoires in COVID-19. The repertoire was sequenced with immunoSEQ multiplex PCR; TCRdb's copy has only in-frame clones and lacks some. The sample yields approximately 270,000 clones, 86% seen once. Specimen: PBMCs or T cells enriched from blood (not recorded which). All receptors derive from a man in his forties who had recovered from COVID-19. CDR3s include the opening cysteine and the closing phenylalanine or tryptophan. Each record gives: D gene, V gene, J gene, clone size, CDR3 DNA, CDR3 protein. The D gene is left open where the match is weak. A row's size may be missing; if present it is once, few, many or a size class.

>-|TRBV6-5|TRBJ2-7|-
TGTGCCAGCAGTTACTCGGTCCTAGCGTCCCCCTACGAGCAGTACTTC
CASSYSVLASPYEQYF
>-|TRBV7-9|TRBJ2-3|-
TGTGCCAGCAGCTTTACAACAGGCCAGAGCACAGATACGCAGTATTTT
CASSFTTGQSTDTQYF
>TRBD1|TRBV10-3|TRBJ1-1|-
TGTGCCATCAGCCGCGGGACAGGGGGCACTGAAGCTTTCTTT
CAISRGTGGTEAFF
>TRBD1|TRBV9|TRBJ1-2|-
TGTGCCAGCAGCGCCGACAGGGTCGATGGCTACACCTTC
CASSADRVDGYTF
>-|TRBV29-1|TRBJ1-2|few
TGCAGCGTTGAATGGCCCTATGGCTACACCTTC
CSVEWPYGYTF
>-|TRBV12-3/TRBV12-4|TRBJ1-2|-
TGTGCCAGCAGTTTATTCAGTAACTATGGCTACACCTTC
CASSLFSNYGYTF
>-|TRBV7-8|TRBJ1-1|few
TGTGCCAGCAGCCTAGGCGGGGGGTTCATGAACACTGAAGCTTTCTTT
CASSLGGGFMNTEAFF
>TRBD1|TRBV2|TRBJ2-7|-
TGTGCCAGTTTTCCGGTCCAGGGGGCATCCTACGAGCAGTACTTC
CASFPVQGASYEQYF
>-|TRBV7-9|TRBJ1-3|-
TGTGCCAGCAGCTTATACTCTGGAAACACCATATATTTT
CASSLYSGNTIYF
>-|TRBV29-1|TRBJ1-1|-
TGCAGCGTTACCGCGGGAAGTCGGAACACTGAAGCTTTCTTT
CSVTAGSRNTEAFF
>-|TRBV7-3|TRBJ1-1|-
TGTGCCAGCAGCTCCCTGGGGCCCACTGAAGCTTTCTTT
CASSSLGPTEAFF
>TRBD2|TRBV4-2|TRBJ2-2|-
TGTGCCAGCAGCCAAGGTAGCGGGGGTGAGCCGGGGCTGTTTTTT
CASSQGSGGEPGLFF
>-|TRBV5-8|TRBJ2-1|-
TGTGCCAGCAGGACTCGGGGGATGGACAATGAGCAGTTCTTC
CASRTRGMDNEQFF
>-|TRBV5-1|TRBJ2-1|once
TGCGCCAGCAGTGGAGTAGGGGACTACAATGAGCAGTTCTTC
CASSGVGDYNEQFF
>-|TRBV3-1/TRBV3-2|TRBJ2-7|-
TGTGCCAGCAGCCAAGATCACGGGGGACCTCTATCCTACGAGCAGTACTTC
CASSQDHGGPLSYEQYF
>-|TRBV5-1|TRBJ1-3|-
TGCGCCAGCAGCTCAACTCAACAGGGCTCTGGAAACACCATATATTTT
CASSSTQQGSGNTIYF
>-|TRBV11-1|TRBJ1-4|-
TGTGCCAGCAGCCACGGGTGGATCACTAATGAAAAACTGTTTTTT
CASSHGWITNEKLFF
>-|TRBV15|TRBJ1-2|-
TGTGCCACCAGCAGAGTCGGCGACTACTATGGCTACACCTTC
CATSRVGDYYGYTF
>TRBD2|TRBV7-3|TRBJ2-1|-
TGTGCCAGCAGCCCAGGGACTAGCGTAGAGCAGTTCTTC
CASSPGTSVEQFF
>-|TRBV30|TRBJ2-1|-
TGTGCCTGGAGTGTAGCGGCTGAGCAGTTCTTC
CAWSVAAEQFF
>TRBD1|TRBV30|TRBJ1-2|-
TGTGCCTGGAGGGCGGACAGGAACTATGGCTACACCTTC
CAWRADRNYGYTF
>TRBD1|TRBV18|TRBJ2-7|-
TGTGCCAGCTCGGCGGGACAGGGGGCGAACTACGAGCAGTACTTC
CASSAGQGANYEQYF
>-|TRBV4-2|TRBJ1-6|-
TGTGCCAGCAGCGAACAGGGAAGTTCACCCCTCCACTTT
CASSEQGSSPLHF
>-|TRBV5-1|TRBJ2-7|-
TGCGCCAGCAGACAAACTGCGGGTTCCCACGAGCAGTACTTC
CASRQTAGSHEQYF
>-|TRBV5-1|TRBJ1-1|-
TGCGCCAGCAGCTTGGGCCAGGGCTACACTGAAGCTTTCTTT
CASSLGQGYTEAFF
>TRBD1|TRBV6-5|TRBJ1-5|once
TGTGCCAGCAGTCCAGGACAGGGGGCGGGATTAGCCCAGCATTTT
CASSPGQGAGLAQHF
>TRBD2|TRBV19|TRBJ2-5|-
TGTGCCAGTAGTATAATGGCGGGGGAGCAAGAGACCCAGTACTTC
CASSIMAGEQETQYF
>TRBD1|TRBV12-3/TRBV12-4|TRBJ2-7|-
TGTGCCAGCAGTATCGGGACAGGGCGAGAGCAGTACTTC
CASSIGTGREQYF
>-|TRBV19|TRBJ1-1|-
TGTGCCAGTGTAGGGGGCACTGAAGCTTTCTTT
CASVGGTEAFF
>-|TRBV6-5|TRBJ2-7|-
TGTGCCAGCAGTTACTCGGGGGGGCCCTACGAGCAGTACTTC
CASSYSGGPYEQYF
>-|TRBV29-1|TRBJ2-7|once
TGCAGCGCCTCCGGTGCAGGGAACTCCTACGAGCAGTACTTC
CSASGAGNSYEQYF
>TRBD1|TRBV14|TRBJ1-1|-
TGTGCCAGCAGCCAGCAGGGGGACACTGAAGCTTTCTTT
CASSQQGDTEAFF
>-|TRBV21-1|TRBJ1-5|-
TGTGCCAGCAGCACCCGAACAGGTAGCAATCAGCCCCAGCATTTT
CASSTRTGSNQPQHF
>TRBD2|TRBV7-9|TRBJ2-7|-
TGTGCCAGCAGCCAGACTAGCGGGAGACCCTACGAGCAGTACTTC
CASSQTSGRPYEQYF
>-|TRBV6-2/TRBV6-3|TRBJ1-1|-
TGTGCCAGCAGTCTTCTACGGGACACCGAAGCTTTCTTT
CASSLLRDTEAFF
>TRBD2|TRBV5-1|TRBJ2-2|few
TGCGCCAGCAGTTTCGGGTGGACTAGCGGCACCGGGGAGCTGTTTTTT
CASSFGWTSGTGELFF
>-|TRBV7-9|TRBJ2-6|-
TGTGCCAGCAGCGACTATGGCGGGGCCAACGTCCTGACTTTC
CASSDYGGANVLTF
>-|TRBV5-1|TRBJ2-7|-
TGCGCCAGCAGCCTCTCTAGGTACGAGCAGTACTTC
CASSLSRYEQYF
>TRBD2|TRBV19|TRBJ2-1|-
TGTGCCAGTAGTATGGGACTAGCGAAGTATGAGCAGTTCTTC
CASSMGLAKYEQFF
>TRBD1|TRBV5-1|TRBJ1-5|-
TGCGCCAGCAGAAGTGGGGCAGGGGGCGCTCAGCCCCAGCATTTT
CASRSGAGGAQPQHF
>TRBD2|TRBV7-9|TRBJ2-5|once
TGTGCCAGCAGCTCAGGGGTGACTAGCGGGGACCAAGAGACCCAGTACTTC
CASSSGVTSGDQETQYF
>-|TRBV28|TRBJ1-5|-
TGTGCCAGCAGTTTAAGAGGGTTTGGCAATCAGCCCCAGCATTTT
CASSLRGFGNQPQHF
>-|TRBV27|TRBJ1-1|-
TGTGCCAGCAGTTTAGGGCAACGGCCGGGAGGCACTGAAGCTTTCTTT
CASSLGQRPGGTEAFF
>-|TRBV7-3|TRBJ1-2|-
TGTGCCAGCAGCGATCCGGGGGTAGGGTTCTATGGCTACACCTTC
CASSDPGVGFYGYTF
>-|TRBV11-1|TRBJ2-5|-
TGTGCCAGCAGCTTAGCGCGGGCCAAAAGTAGAGAGACCCAGTACTTC
CASSLARAKSRETQYF
>TRBD1|TRBV6-5|TRBJ2-7|-
TGTGCCAGCAGTTACTCCGACAGGGGTTACGAGCAGTACTTC
CASSYSDRGYEQYF
>TRBD1|TRBV6-2/TRBV6-3|TRBJ1-5|-
TGTGCCAGCAGTCGCTTCGGGACAGGCCTCAGGGAGCCCCAGCATTTT
CASSRFGTGLREPQHF
>TRBD1|TRBV2|TRBJ1-5|-
TGTGCCAGCAAAACCGGGACAGAGGCTCAGCCCCAGCATTTT
CASKTGTEAQPQHF